The clone carrying this T cell receptor (beta chain) has at least ten counts. Its antigen is unknown. This sample was taken from a study of response to subunit inactivated influenza vaccine. TCRdb fed the RT-PCR reads into MiXCR, producing one record per CDR3 protein. The repertoire holds 550,000 to 800,000 distinct CDR3 sequences, with approximately 14% as singletons. Study results and caveats: T cells newly recruited by each seasonal influenza vaccination are few, the authors suggested.

Per the germline V gene, CDR1 is SGHAT and CDR2 is FQNNGV. Between the trimmed V and J ends, which lost 2 bases and 0 bases, there was a span of 20 bases. The CDR3 contains 20 residues. This receptor was obtained from a man aged 50-59 years who received an inactivated influenza vaccine. The chain recombines TRBV11-2 with TRBJ2-6, with TRBD1 as a possible D gene (6 bases). The material was PBMCs from blood, obtained about 13 days after vaccination. This CDR3 reads CASSLSGAVNVYSGANVLTF. CDR3 nucleotides: TGTGCCAGCAGCTTATCAGGGGCTGTTAATGTTTACTCTGGGGCCAACGTCCTGACTTTC.